Each of the 9 T cell receptor beta chains below was sequenced from the same sample in a study of CD8 T cells in Susac syndrome. Random hexamers primed reverse transcription of about 0.5 to 1 ug RNA. TCRdb re-derived calls from the immunoSEQ multiplex PCR reads in MiXCR, one entry per CDR3 protein. This table holds 150,000 to 200,000 distinct CDR3 sequences, roughly 95% found once. Sequencing was performed on CD4+ T cells from PBMCs. The receptors shown here come from a human donor with multiple sclerosis.

The chain is built from TRBV27 and TRBJ1-1; D is possibly TRBD1 (5 bases). The ends were cut back, 6 bases at V and 5 bases at J, with 13 bases in the middle. This CDR3 has 13 residues. Germline V gene data show CDR1 as MNHEY and CDR2 as SMNVEV (reference sequence). The CDR3 protein is CASRDTGKTEAFF. CDR3 nucleotide sequence: TGTGCCAGCAGAGATACAGGAAAAACTGAAGCTTTCTTT.

V gene TRBV10-3 combines with J gene TRBJ2-2, with TRBD2 as a possible D gene (6 bases). V gave up 1 base and J gave up 2 bases, with 11 bases separating them. This CDR3 has 16 residues. Germline CDR1 and CDR2: ENHRY and SYGVKD. The CDR3 here is CAISEFGTSNTGELFF. For the CDR3, the DNA is TGTGCCATCAGTGAGTTCGGGACTTCAAACACCGGGGAGCTGTTTTTT.

Here the CDR3 reads CASSTRQGNNEQFF. In DNA, the CDR3 is TGTGCCAGCAGCACCAGACAGGGGAATAATGAGCAGTTCTTC. The rearrangement joins TRBV9 to TRBJ2-1, with TRBD1 matching 8 bases. The ends lost 4 bases at V and 7 bases at J; junction bases unmatched: 7. From germline, CDR1 is SGDLS and CDR2 YYNGEE. CDR3 size: 14 residues.

This clonotype was picked up one time. V is TRBV3-1 and J is TRBJ2-1, with 9 bases fitting TRBD2. The CDR3 runs to 15 residues. Germline assignment: CDR1 LGHDT and CDR2 YNNKEL (reference sequence). The V gene end was trimmed by 2 bases and the J gene end by 4 bases; junction bases not matched to a gene: 3. The CDR3 is CASSQRTSEYNEQFF. The CDR3, as DNA: TGTGCCAGCAGCCAACGGACTAGCGAGTACAATGAGCAGTTCTTC.

The rearrangement joins TRBV29-1 to TRBJ1-1; maybe TRBD1 (5 bases). This CDR3 contains 14 residues. From germline, CDR1 is SQVTM and CDR2 ANQGSEA. Written as DNA, the CDR3 is TGCATCACCTCGGGGGGGAACATGAACACTGAAGCTTTCTTT. This translates into CITSGGNMNTEAFF.

This sequence joins TRBV9 and TRBJ2-5; 10 bases are a match to TRBD1. V was pared by 6 bases and J by 5 bases, with 10 bases of the junction left unmatched. Germline assignment: CDR1 SGDLS and CDR2 YYNGEE. The CDR3 covers 15 residues. The CDR3 reads CASTATGTGEETQYF. The CDR3 region has the DNA TGTGCCAGCACCGCAACCGGGACAGGGGAGGAGACCCAGTACTTC.

The chain employs TRBV24-1 and TRBJ2-5; D uncertain. Germline values: CDR1 KGHDR, CDR2 SFDVKD. This CDR3 comprises 13 residues. The V gene lost 4 bases and the J gene lost 1 base, with 6 bases spanning the gap. In DNA, the CDR3 is TGTGCCACCAGTGAACCCAGCCAAGAGACCCAGTACTTC. It codes for CATSEPSQETQYF.

This clonotype appeared once. This sequence joins TRBV6-1 and TRBJ2-2; 7 bases are a match to TRBD1. The CDR3 sequence is 17 residues long. Germline lookup yields CDR1 MNHNS and CDR2 SASEGT. The V gene end was trimmed by 2 bases and the J gene end by 1 base; junction bases not matched to a gene: 7. The CDR3 sequence: CASSERTGTVNTGELFF. The DNA of the CDR3 is TGTGCCAGCAGTGAACGCACCGGGACAGTGAACACCGGGGAGCTGTTTTTT.

The chain couples TRBV5-1 to TRBJ2-7; 9 positions agree with TRBD1. J was trimmed by 3 bases and V by 0 bases; bases with no gene match: 4. CDR3 length equals 15 residues. CDR1 is SGHRS, CDR2 YFSETQ, per germline. The CDR3 coding sequence is TGCGCCAGCAGCTTGGTGCCGGGACAGGGCTACGAGCAGTACTTC. This gives the protein CASSLVPGQGYEQYF. The full variable domain, with the rest looked up from reference TRBV5-1 and TRBJ2-7, is KAGVTQTPRYLIKTRGQQVTLSCSPISGHRSVSWYQQTPGQGLQFLFEYFSETQRNKGNFPGRFSGRQFSNSRSEMNVSTLELGDSALYLCASSLVPGQGYEQYFGPGTRLTVT.